This entry is about one T cell receptor beta chain. What it binds is unknown. Germline V gives CDR1 SNHLY, CDR2 FYNNEI. After removal of 3 bases from V and 3 bases from J, the junction contained 11 bases not matched to a gene. CDR3 length equals 18 residues. Method: immunoSEQ multiplex PCR; TCRdb's copy keeps in-frame clones and lacks some. The sample consists of 95,000 or so clones, approximately 79% of them appearing once. This specimen comes from a study of fetal regulatory T cell absence and autoimmunity. General observations from the study: Some top pancreas TCR clones were over 80-fold enriched versus cord blood.

The V and J genes are TRBV2 and TRBJ1-2; 12 positions match TRBD1. The TCR sequence derives from a male donor with IPEX syndrome. Source material: pancreas tissue. The CDR3 is CASSDRRDRGLLDYGYTF. The DNA of the CDR3 is TGTGCCAGCAGTGATCGCCGGGACAGGGGGCTTTTAGACTATGGCTACACCTTC.